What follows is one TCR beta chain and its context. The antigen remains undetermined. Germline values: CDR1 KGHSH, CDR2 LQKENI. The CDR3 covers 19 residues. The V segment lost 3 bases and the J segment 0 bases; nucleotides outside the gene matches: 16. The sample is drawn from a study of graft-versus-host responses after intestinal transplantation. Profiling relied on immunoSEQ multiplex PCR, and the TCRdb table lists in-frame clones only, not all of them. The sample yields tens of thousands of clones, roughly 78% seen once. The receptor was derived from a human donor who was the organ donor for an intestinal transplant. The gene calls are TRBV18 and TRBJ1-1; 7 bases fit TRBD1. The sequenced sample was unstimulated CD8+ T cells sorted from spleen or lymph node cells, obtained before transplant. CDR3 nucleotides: TGTGCCAGCTCACCCGTTAGGGGGCAGGAGATAGCCATGAACACTGAAGCTTTCTTT. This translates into CASSPVRGQEIAMNTEAFF.